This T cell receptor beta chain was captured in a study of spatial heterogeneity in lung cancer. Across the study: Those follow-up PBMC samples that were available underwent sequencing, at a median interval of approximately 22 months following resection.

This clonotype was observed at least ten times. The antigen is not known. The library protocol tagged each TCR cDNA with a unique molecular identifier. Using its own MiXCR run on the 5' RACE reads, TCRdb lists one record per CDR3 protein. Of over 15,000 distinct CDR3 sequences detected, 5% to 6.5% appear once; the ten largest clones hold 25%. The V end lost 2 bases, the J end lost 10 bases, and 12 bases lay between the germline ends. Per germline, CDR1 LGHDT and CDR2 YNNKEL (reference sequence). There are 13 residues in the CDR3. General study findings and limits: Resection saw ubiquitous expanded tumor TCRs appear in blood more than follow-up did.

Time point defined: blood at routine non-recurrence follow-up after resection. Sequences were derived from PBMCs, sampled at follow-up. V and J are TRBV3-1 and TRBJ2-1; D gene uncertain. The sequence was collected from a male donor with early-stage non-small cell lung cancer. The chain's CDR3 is CASSQLEIAEQFF. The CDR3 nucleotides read TGTGCCAGCAGCCAACTCGAAATAGCCGAGCAGTTCTTC.